These T cell receptor beta chains were read from a single sample in a study of early T cells in non-severe SARS-CoV-2 infection. Using its own MiXCR run on the 5' RACE reads, TCRdb lists one record per CDR3 protein. The sample has approximately 50,000 distinct CDR3 sequences; around 8% are singletons. The sequenced sample consisted of whole blood. All receptors derive from an adult who was a healthcare worker with PCR-confirmed SARS-CoV-2 infection or an uninfected control (not recorded which). Both conserved end residues are part of each CDR3. Each record gives: J gene, clone size, V gene, D gene, CDR3 DNA, CDR3 protein. A D gene is named only where the DNA matches it firmly. Size tells how often a clone was seen (once, few, many) or the class of an expanded clone, and some rows leave it out.

j_call: TRBJ2-3; clone_size: NA; v_call: TRBV9; d_call: TRBD2; cdr3_nt: TGTGCCAGCAGCGCGGGACTAGCGGGGGGGACAGGCACAGATACGCAGTATTTT; cdr3_aa: CASSAGLAGGTGTDTQYF
j_call: TRBJ1-1; clone_size: NA; v_call: TRBV6-6; d_call: NA; cdr3_nt: TGTGCCAGCAGTCCTGGGGACTGGTACACTGAAGCTTTCTTT; cdr3_aa: CASSPGDWYTEAFF
j_call: TRBJ2-7; clone_size: NA; v_call: TRBV28; d_call: NA; cdr3_nt: TGTGCCAGCAGTATCCTTGACAGTTTCTACGAGCAGTACTTC; cdr3_aa: CASSILDSFYEQYF
j_call: TRBJ2-3; clone_size: few; v_call: TRBV27; d_call: NA; cdr3_nt: TGTGCCAGCAGTTTTCTCTTAGCAGGGGGCACAGATACGCAGTATTTT; cdr3_aa: CASSFLLAGGTDTQYF
j_call: TRBJ1-5; clone_size: few; v_call: TRBV10-1; d_call: NA; cdr3_nt: TGCGCCAGCACCCGGGGGGGGACACAGCCCCAGCATTTT; cdr3_aa: CASTRGGTQPQHF
j_call: TRBJ2-3; clone_size: NA; v_call: TRBV5-1; d_call: TRBD1; cdr3_nt: TGCGCCAGCACCTCGGGACAGGGGTTAGATACGCAGTATTTT; cdr3_aa: CASTSGQGLDTQYF
j_call: TRBJ1-1; clone_size: few; v_call: TRBV5-1; d_call: NA; cdr3_nt: TGCGCCAGCAGCTTGGAGCTAAAATCTTTTGGCACTGAAGCTTTCTTT; cdr3_aa: CASSLELKSFGTEAFF
j_call: TRBJ1-4; clone_size: many; v_call: TRBV9; d_call: TRBD1; cdr3_nt: TGTGCCAGCAGCTTAGGACAGGGTAGTGAAAAACTGTTTTTT; cdr3_aa: CASSLGQGSEKLFF
j_call: TRBJ1-1; clone_size: NA; v_call: TRBV5-4; d_call: NA; cdr3_nt: TGTGCCAGCAGCTTTCCAGGGTTGAGGACTGAAGCTTTCTTT; cdr3_aa: CASSFPGLRTEAFF
j_call: TRBJ2-7; clone_size: few; v_call: TRBV7-6; d_call: NA; cdr3_nt: TGTGCCAGCAGCTTCTACGTTGGAGGGGACGAGCAGTACTTC; cdr3_aa: CASSFYVGGDEQYF
j_call: TRBJ2-1; clone_size: few; v_call: TRBV20-1; d_call: TRBD1; cdr3_nt: TGCAGTGCTAGAGATCGAGGAGGTAGCATTTGGAGACAGGGGGTAAATGAGCAGTTCTTC; cdr3_aa: CSARDRGGSIWRQGVNEQFF
j_call: TRBJ1-2; clone_size: NA; v_call: TRBV5-1; d_call: NA; cdr3_nt: TGCGCCAGCAGCTTGGAATGGGGACCCGGCCAATCTTTTGGCTACACCTTC; cdr3_aa: CASSLEWGPGQSFGYTF
j_call: TRBJ2-1; clone_size: few; v_call: TRBV9; d_call: NA; cdr3_nt: TGTGCCAGCAGCGTAGGGGCGGGCAAGTACAATGAGCAGTTCTTC; cdr3_aa: CASSVGAGKYNEQFF
j_call: TRBJ1-5; clone_size: few; v_call: TRBV20-1; d_call: NA; cdr3_nt: TGCAGTGCTAGAGAGGGCTGGAGCAATCAGCCCCAGCATTTT; cdr3_aa: CSAREGWSNQPQHF
j_call: TRBJ2-5; clone_size: few; v_call: TRBV11-2; d_call: NA; cdr3_nt: TGTGCCAGCAGCTTACAGGGGCGGGAGACCCAGTACTTC; cdr3_aa: CASSLQGRETQYF
j_call: TRBJ2-7; clone_size: few; v_call: TRBV12-3/TRBV12-4; d_call: NA; cdr3_nt: TGTGCCAGCAGCTATAGGGACAACTCCTACGAGCAGTACTTC; cdr3_aa: CASSYRDNSYEQYF
j_call: TRBJ2-7; clone_size: NA; v_call: TRBV5-6; d_call: TRBD2; cdr3_nt: TGTGCCAGCAGCAACGGACTAGCGGTGGGGGAGCAGTACTTC; cdr3_aa: CASSNGLAVGEQYF
j_call: TRBJ2-3; clone_size: NA; v_call: TRBV9; d_call: NA; cdr3_nt: TGTGCCAGCAGCGTAGGACCAGGTTCGGCAGATACGCAGTATTTT; cdr3_aa: CASSVGPGSADTQYF
j_call: TRBJ2-2; clone_size: many; v_call: TRBV19; d_call: NA; cdr3_nt: TGTGCCAGTAGACCAGACCCAATCAGCGGGGAGCTGTTTTTT; cdr3_aa: CASRPDPISGELFF
j_call: TRBJ2-1; clone_size: NA; v_call: TRBV10-3; d_call: NA; cdr3_nt: TGTGCCACCGACGACAGGTTCTCCAATAGTGAGCAGTTCTTC; cdr3_aa: CATDDRFSNSEQFF
j_call: TRBJ2-3; clone_size: once; v_call: TRBV20-1; d_call: NA; cdr3_nt: TGCAGTGCTAGCGGAGGCGCAGATACGCAGTATTTT; cdr3_aa: CSASGGADTQYF
j_call: TRBJ1-4; clone_size: NA; v_call: TRBV5-1; d_call: NA; cdr3_nt: TGCGCCAGCAGCCCCACTCGGGGGAACGAAAAACTGTTTTTT; cdr3_aa: CASSPTRGNEKLFF
j_call: TRBJ2-3; clone_size: few; v_call: TRBV28; d_call: NA; cdr3_nt: TGTGCCAGCAGTTCTAGGCTAACCACAGATACGCAGTATTTT; cdr3_aa: CASSSRLTTDTQYF
j_call: TRBJ1-5; clone_size: NA; v_call: TRBV7-2; d_call: NA; cdr3_nt: TGTGCCAGCAGCTTCTCAACCGAGACAGAGTATCAGCCCCAGCATTTT; cdr3_aa: CASSFSTETEYQPQHF
j_call: TRBJ1-5; clone_size: NA; v_call: TRBV10-2; d_call: TRBD1; cdr3_nt: TGCGCCAGCAGCTCGGGACAGGGGGTAAATCAGCCCCAGCATTTT; cdr3_aa: CASSSGQGVNQPQHF
j_call: TRBJ2-7; clone_size: many; v_call: TRBV28; d_call: TRBD2; cdr3_nt: TGTGCCAGCAGACCCGGGACTAGCGGGACCCCTCCCTACGAGCAGTACTTC; cdr3_aa: CASRPGTSGTPPYEQYF
j_call: TRBJ1-6; clone_size: many; v_call: TRBV5-5; d_call: NA; cdr3_nt: TGTGCCAGCAGTCTCGACAGGTCTAATTCACCCCTCCACTTT; cdr3_aa: CASSLDRSNSPLHF
j_call: TRBJ2-7; clone_size: few; v_call: TRBV20-1; d_call: TRBD1; cdr3_nt: TGCAGTGCTAGAGCCGCCCCGGGACAGGGTTACTCCGAGCAGTACTTC; cdr3_aa: CSARAAPGQGYSEQYF
j_call: TRBJ2-4; clone_size: NA; v_call: TRBV6-2/TRBV6-3; d_call: TRBD2; cdr3_nt: TGTGCCAGCAGTTACGCAGGACTAGCGAAAAACATTCAGTACTTC; cdr3_aa: CASSYAGLAKNIQYF
j_call: TRBJ2-7; clone_size: few; v_call: TRBV20-1; d_call: NA; cdr3_nt: TGCAGTGCTAGTCGAAGGCAAGGTTCCCTCTACGAGCAGTACTTC; cdr3_aa: CSASRRQGSLYEQYF
j_call: TRBJ2-7; clone_size: few; v_call: TRBV28; d_call: NA; cdr3_nt: TGTGCCAGCAGTTTTAGCAGGGGCGCTTTTTCGGAGCAGTACTTC; cdr3_aa: CASSFSRGAFSEQYF
j_call: TRBJ2-1; clone_size: few; v_call: TRBV11-2; d_call: NA; cdr3_nt: TGTGCCAGCAGCTTAAACAGGGGGGGTAATGAGCAGTTCTTC; cdr3_aa: CASSLNRGGNEQFF
j_call: TRBJ2-5; clone_size: many; v_call: TRBV6-1; d_call: NA; cdr3_nt: TGTGCCAGCAGTCCCCAACTGTACCAAGAGACCCAGTACTTC; cdr3_aa: CASSPQLYQETQYF
j_call: TRBJ2-3; clone_size: many; v_call: TRBV10-1; d_call: TRBD2; cdr3_nt: TGCGCCAGCAGTCCGTCGGGGCGGGAGCTAACAGATACGCAGTATTTT; cdr3_aa: CASSPSGRELTDTQYF
j_call: TRBJ2-7; clone_size: many; v_call: TRBV7-2; d_call: TRBD2; cdr3_nt: TGTGCCAGCAGCTTCGCCGGGACTAGCGGGAGTGGTGAGCAGTACTTC; cdr3_aa: CASSFAGTSGSGEQYF
j_call: TRBJ2-7; clone_size: many; v_call: TRBV29-1; d_call: TRBD1; cdr3_nt: TGCAGCGTTGATGGTTCGAGGGACAGTGTGGCCCACGAGCAGTACTTC; cdr3_aa: CSVDGSRDSVAHEQYF
j_call: TRBJ2-7; clone_size: few; v_call: TRBV18; d_call: NA; cdr3_nt: TGTGCCAGCTCACTAGGGATAGTCTACGAGCAGTACTTC; cdr3_aa: CASSLGIVYEQYF
j_call: TRBJ2-7; clone_size: few; v_call: TRBV6-5; d_call: NA; cdr3_nt: TGTGCCAGCGCCCCCGGGCGGGACAGATACGAGCAGTACTTC; cdr3_aa: CASAPGRDRYEQYF
j_call: TRBJ2-1; clone_size: NA; v_call: TRBV7-8; d_call: TRBD2; cdr3_nt: TGTGCCAGCAGCCTACCGGGGGGTAGGGACAATGAGCAGTTCTTC; cdr3_aa: CASSLPGGRDNEQFF
j_call: TRBJ2-5; clone_size: few; v_call: TRBV11-2; d_call: NA; cdr3_nt: TGTGCCAGCAGCTTAGCGGCCCCTAGCCGCTTAAAAGAGACCCAGTACTTC; cdr3_aa: CASSLAAPSRLKETQYF
j_call: TRBJ1-5; clone_size: many; v_call: TRBV19; d_call: NA; cdr3_nt: TGTGCCAGTAGTATAGACAGCTTCAGCAATCAGCCCCAGCATTTT; cdr3_aa: CASSIDSFSNQPQHF
j_call: TRBJ2-7; clone_size: NA; v_call: TRBV6-1; d_call: NA; cdr3_nt: TGTGCCAGCAGTTACAAGTACGAGCAGTACTTC; cdr3_aa: CASSYKYEQYF
j_call: TRBJ2-1; clone_size: few; v_call: TRBV28; d_call: NA; cdr3_nt: TGTGCCAGCAGCCACCTCGATAGCTACAATGAGCAGTTCTTC; cdr3_aa: CASSHLDSYNEQFF
j_call: TRBJ2-3; clone_size: NA; v_call: TRBV18; d_call: NA; cdr3_nt: TGTGCCAGCTCACCGGGGATCACAGATACGCAGTATTTT; cdr3_aa: CASSPGITDTQYF
j_call: TRBJ2-7; clone_size: few; v_call: TRBV20-1; d_call: NA; cdr3_nt: TGCAGTGCTAGACCGCCCGGGGCAGGCGGAGGGCAGTACTTC; cdr3_aa: CSARPPGAGGGQYF